These T cell receptor beta chains were read from a single sample in a study of T cells in Graves' hyperthyroidism and ophthalmopathy. A single record per CDR3 protein comes from TCRdb applying MiXCR to the multiplex PCR reads. The sample shows some 560,000 distinct CDR3 sequences, about 14% of them seen only once. Sequencing used blood. The source is a woman aged 40-49 years with Graves' hyperthyroidism. The CDR3 runs from the conserved cysteine through the conserved F or W. The D gene is left open where the match is weak. A clone size is listed for some rows: how often the clone was seen (once, few, many), or a class if it is expanded.

V,D,size,J,DNA,CDR3
TRBV27,TRBD2,many,TRBJ2-1,TGTGCCAGCAACCCTCCTCGGACTAGCGGATACAATGAGCAGTTCTTC,CASNPPRTSGYNEQFF
TRBV3-1,NA,NA,TRBJ1-4,TGTGCCAGCAGCCAACATGAGGAAAAACTGTTTTTT,CASSQHEEKLFF
TRBV11-2,NA,many,TRBJ2-1,TGTGCCAGCAGCTTAGTTGGGCCCTACAATGAGCAGTTCTTC,CASSLVGPYNEQFF
TRBV14,TRBD1,many,TRBJ2-7,TGTGCCAGCAGCCAAAACCCGGGACAGGGATTTACGAACGGGCAGTACTTC,CASSQNPGQGFTNGQYF
TRBV28,TRBD1,many,TRBJ2-1,TGTGCCAGCAGGAGGACAGGGGATTCCTACAATGAGCAGTTCTTC,CASRRTGDSYNEQFF
TRBV6-1,NA,many,TRBJ1-2,TGTGCCAGCAGACTATCCGGGTCAACCTATGGCTACACCTTC,CASRLSGSTYGYTF
TRBV5-1,NA,NA,TRBJ2-2,TGCGCCAGCAGCTTAACAGGGCGCAATCCCGGGGAGCTGTTTTTT,CASSLTGRNPGELFF
TRBV7-2,NA,many,TRBJ2-7,TGTGCCAGCAGCCGTTGGAAGGGGCCCTACGAGCAGTACTTC,CASSRWKGPYEQYF
TRBV3-1,NA,many,TRBJ1-3,TGTGCCAGCAGCCAAGACTACACTTTGGAAAACACCATATATTTT,CASSQDYTLENTIYF
TRBV5-1,TRBD1,many,TRBJ2-5,TGCGCCAGCAGCTTGGCTGACAGGGACCATGAGACCCAGTACTTC,CASSLADRDHETQYF
TRBV12-3/TRBV12-4,NA,many,TRBJ2-1,TGTGCCAGCAGTTTGATCACAGCGCCCTATGAGCAGTTCTTC,CASSLITAPYEQFF
TRBV2,TRBD1,NA,TRBJ1-6,TGTGCCAGCAGTGGGGACAGTCGGTCCTATAATTCACCCCTCCACTTT,CASSGDSRSYNSPLHF
TRBV3-1,NA,many,TRBJ1-1,TGTGCCAGCAGACCCCACGAGGGGGATAGAGCTTTCTTT,CASRPHEGDRAFF
TRBV27,TRBD1,many,TRBJ1-2,TGTGCCAGCAGACCCTGGACAGGTATCGGTGGCTACACCTTC,CASRPWTGIGGYTF
TRBV20-1,NA,many,TRBJ1-1,TGCAGTGCTAGAGATCTCGGGCCCCGAGAAGCTTTCTTT,CSARDLGPREAFF
TRBV5-1,NA,many,TRBJ2-2,TGCGCCAGCAGCTTGGATTGGGTGAGGGCCGGGGAGCTGTTTTTT,CASSLDWVRAGELFF
TRBV4-2,TRBD2,many,TRBJ2-7,TGTGCCAGCAGCCAACTAGGACTAGCGGGAGCCCACGAGCAGTACTTC,CASSQLGLAGAHEQYF
TRBV28,TRBD2,NA,TRBJ2-2,TGTGCCAGCAGTTTCCCGCCGACTAGCGGGAACACCGGGGAGCCGTTTTTT,CASSFPPTSGNTGEPFF
TRBV20-1,NA,NA,TRBJ2-7,TGCAGTGCTAGAGGCCCTCACAGGGGGGGCTCCTACGAGCAGTACTTC,CSARGPHRGGSYEQYF
TRBV12-3/TRBV12-4,TRBD2,NA,TRBJ2-2,TGTGCCAGCAGTGTCTCTAGCGGCAACACCGGGGAGCTGTTTTTT,CASSVSSGNTGELFF
TRBV10-1,TRBD2,few,TRBJ2-1,TGCGCCAGCAGCGATTCGGGACTAGCGGGAGCCTACAATGAGCAGTTCTTC,CASSDSGLAGAYNEQFF
TRBV7-3,TRBD2,many,TRBJ2-2,TGTGCCAGCAGCTTACTAGCGGGAACCGGGGAGCTGTTTTTT,CASSLLAGTGELFF
TRBV11-2,TRBD2,NA,TRBJ2-3,TGTGCCAGCAGCTTATTGGCGGGAGCCTTTGGAGATACGCAGTATTTT,CASSLLAGAFGDTQYF
TRBV19,TRBD1,few,TRBJ1-2,TGTGCCGTCTCGGGACAGGGGGCGATTGGCGGTGGCTACACCTTC,CAVSGQGAIGGGYTF
TRBV2,TRBD1,many,TRBJ2-7,TGTGCCAGCAGTGAAGAGGGGGCCGTGGAGTACGAGCAGTACTTC,CASSEEGAVEYEQYF
TRBV4-1,NA,few,TRBJ2-7,TGCGCCAGCAGCCAGAATGGCTACGAGCAGTACTTC,CASSQNGYEQYF